Reported below is one TCR beta chain. There is no known antigen for this receptor. No clone much larger than this one lies a single base away; base qualities are absent. This sample is drawn from a study of molecular identifiers for immune sequencing clone quantification (dated by TCRdb to the late 2010s). Describing the broader study: In a replicate experiment, RNA from approximately 22,000 or 94,000 naive CD8 T cells was split into five aliquots, four of which were sequenced. This methods study used CD8 T cells to benchmark TCR RNA copy counting and molecular-identifier clustering-based TCR repertoire sequencing (MIDCIRS).

CDR1 MNHEY and CDR2 SMNVEV are derived from the germline V gene (reference sequence). Between the V and J ends, shortened by 8 bases and 3 bases respectively, the junction contains 10 bases. Inclusive of the bounding cysteine and phenylalanine, the CDR3 is 13 residues long. The DNA shown is the 39-base CDR3, in frame from base 1. The research as a whole found: The sizes of highly expanded clones could end up underestimated when identical TCR molecules share a barcode. When barcode sub-clustering was left out, chimeric consensus sequences inflated TCR diversity, with chimeras reaching as high as 47%. In CMV-specific effector cells, clones with more than 20 RNA copies accounted for over 97% of molecules, whereas in naive cells such clones accounted for under 1%. A single cell's worth of spiked-in Jurkat TCR RNA was reported detectable even among one million naive CD8 T cells. Modeling estimated roughly 3 recovered TCR RNA copies per cell, compared with about 10 by digital PCR, which implies about 30% capture efficiency. Naive libraries contained spiked-in Jurkat TCR RNA (around eleven copies' worth), which is not part of the donor repertoire.

Libraries of naive CD8 T cells were built from anywhere between roughly 19,000 and 1,000,000 sorted cells, with 10%, 30% or 50% of the purified RNA used. Naive CD8 T cells were FACS-sorted as CD8+CD4-CCR7+CD45RA+ on a BD FACSAria II into RLT Plus buffer. To test detection sensitivity, Jurkat RNA equivalent to roughly eleven TCR copies was spiked into samples of about 17,000-1,100,000 naive CD8 T cells. CD8 T cells were enriched using RosetteSep CD8+ T Cell Enrichment Cocktail and Ficoll-Paque, and the enriched cells then underwent ACK red cell lysis. Preparation of the library involved PCR. The instrument was an Illumina HiSeq 4000. Preparation of bulk TCR libraries followed a previously described approach, with the TCR primers listed in Table S5. The Qiagen AllPrep DNA/RNA kit was used to purify total RNA. Before analysis, reads from multiple sequencing runs of one library were combined. The original methods were these. Reads were retained only if their TCR constant sequence matched exactly, and those retained reads were trimmed to 150 nt and grouped according to their 12-nt molecular barcodes. Reads within each barcode group were sub-clustered using a 15% Levenshtein threshold, and quality-weighted consensus sequences were constructed for each RNA molecule. Non-functional sequences were removed, as were lower-count sequences one edit away from another. Based on fitting two negative binomial distributions, any barcode sub-cluster with under 20% of the maximum read count was discarded. Using fastp at Q25 and MiXCR, TCRdb reprocessed the public reads and kept productive beta chains. Identical CDR3 protein sequences are pooled into one entry, listed with their most common genes and DNA. TCRdb's processing, not the authors', yielded these V and J calls. The sample table holds about half a million distinct CDR3 sequences, of which roughly 23% were seen once. The top ten constitute around 0.84% of the sample.

The sequenced material came from naive CD8+ T cells from blood, with Jurkat cell RNA spiked in. The cell subset or site label on this specimen signifies: FACS-sorted CD8+CD4-CCR7+CD45RA+ naive T cells. The receptor was derived from a human donor in good health. Some libraries in this study had Jurkat cell RNA spiked in. The receptor chain draws on TRBV27 and TRBJ2-2; the D segment cannot be called with confidence. The bases read TGTGCCAGCGAACGAATGGACACCGGGGAGCTGTTTTTT. It is translated as CASERMDTGELFF.